This T cell receptor beta chain was sequenced during a study of blood T cell repertoires in COVID-19. Using immunoSEQ multiplex PCR, the repertoire was profiled, and TCRdb retains in-frame clones only, with some absent. This sample has about 90,000 clones, with about 89% found just once. V dropped 1 base and J dropped 5 bases, with 9 bases sitting between them. The CDR3 has 13 residues. CDR1 is LGHDT and CDR2 is YNNKEL in the germline V gene (reference sequence). Sequencing was performed on peripheral blood. This clonotype originated in a human donor with active COVID-19. The donor label of this sample is uncertain. The V gene is TRBV3-1 (or the pseudogene TRBV3-2), the J gene TRBJ2-7; D may be TRBD2 (6 bases). The CDR3 nucleotides read TGTGCCAGCAGCCAAGTCGGGAGTGACGAGCAGTACTTC. Translation gives CASSQVGSDEQYF.